One TCR beta chain is described in this entry. Its antigen has not been determined. Base qualities are missing; no much larger clone stands one base away. This specimen belongs to a study of cytomegalovirus exposure and HLA in healthy donors (dated by TCRdb to the late 2010s). Regarding the study in general: An earlier analysis of 587 of the donors reported 276 Gb of sequence data and 95 million to 120 million unique TCR beta sequences obtained from around 190 million T cells. A handful of DR-DQ haplotypes were treated as single units for association and clustering because of strong linkage in the cohort. To decide whether each TCR beta V gene segment behaved as functional or pseudogenic, an earlier analysis of approximately 620 of the donors relied on high-throughput TCR beta sequencing. The later analysis used no new phenotypic data to find candidate immune exposures, relying instead on TCR beta sequences and their occurrence across donors. To predict cytomegalovirus infection status, the study combined high-throughput TCR immunosequencing, statistical association of individual TCRs with disease status, and machine learning. Among around 400 genotyped donors of the cohort, an average of approximately 240,000 unique TCR beta nucleotide sequences was sequenced per donor, of which roughly 17% were non-productive. Both class I and class II loci were covered by HLA typing, at four-digit resolution. In addition to the first cohort of 650 to 800 subjects, a separate validation cohort of approximately 120 different subjects was used. A later genetic analysis took genome-wide SNP genotypes for 398 of the 666 donors and used that subset as a discovery cohort. The study was designed to test whether signatures of past pathogen exposure could be identified by cataloging public T cell receptors. About 280 gigabases of sequencing data and 75 million to 85 million unique TCR sequences made up an early release that covered several hundred HLA-typed donors. The T cell repertoires of several hundred subjects were profiled by immunosequencing and related to cytomegalovirus serostatus. Typing coverage varied by locus: about 629-640 donors for A, B, C, DRB1 and DQB1; approximately 560 for DQA1; more than 600 for DPA1; 450 to 480 for DPB1. Every discovery cohort repertoire had been produced on one sequencing platform. Of the approximately 400 genotyped donors, 65% to 90% fell in the genetic ancestry cluster associated with self-reported Caucasian donors. Donor age, sex, ethnicity and CMV serostatus were collected together with the repertoire data. To study patterns of TCR occurrence, a later analysis re-analyzed previously published TCR beta repertoires from several hundred donors and added high-resolution HLA genotyping.

The cohort consisted of fewer than 700 healthy bone marrow donors. Cohort members were all nominally healthy when sampled, although unrecorded immune exposures were likely present. The donor was CMV seronegative and belonged to the group of under 400 seronegative cohort members. A peripheral blood sample was provided by each donor, and peripheral blood mononuclear cells were used for TCR beta sequencing. The Qiagen DNeasy Blood Extraction Kit was used to extract genomic DNA from the blood cell samples. Library generation was performed with the immunoSEQ multiplex PCR assay. A mixture of 60 forward primers for TCR Vbeta segments and 13 reverse primers for TCR Jbeta segments was used in the multiplex PCR. The CDR3 region of rearranged TCR beta genes was amplified from genomic DNA by a multiplex PCR assay. The amplified TCR beta libraries were sequenced on the Illumina HiSeq System as 87-base-pair reads. As for how the authors treated the data: Across the roughly 670 repertoires, a later analysis counted 80 million or so unique TCR beta chains, around 10 million of which were shared by at least two donors. To remove PCR and sequencing errors, raw reads were error-corrected and collapsed into unique sequences using a nearest-neighbor algorithm that merged closely related sequences. V, D and J gene segments were assigned by aligning CDR3 sequences to IMGT reference sequences. For a sequence to be retained, a match of at least six nucleotides was required to both a V gene segment and a J gene segment. Rearrangements were called productive when the CDR3 lacked stop codons and stayed in frame with V and J; all others were non-productive. CDR3 was defined by IMGT convention, running from the second conserved V-encoded cysteine to the conserved J-encoded phenylalanine. The earlier analysis of some 540 of the donors excluded any sequence lacking an unambiguous match to a single V gene segment. An earlier analysis of 550 to 650 of the donors classified V segments as functional when productive rearrangements were above 56.7% and as segregating when the standard deviation between donors was above 5%. A statistical classification framework was built to diagnose cytomegalovirus status from the catalog of TCR beta chain sequences. In a later analysis, V and J genes were assigned by comparing TCR nucleotide sequences against IMGT/GENE-DB human TR gene sequences. Using the TCRdist pipeline, a later analysis assigned CDR3 sequences along with most-parsimonious VDJ recombination scenarios. In a later analysis, each TCR beta chain was defined by its CDR3 amino acid sequence together with its V-gene family, and reads lacking a unique V-gene family were excluded. A later analysis removed 500 to 600 highly shared, low-generation-probability nucleotide sequences to deal with suspected cross-contamination and a sequencing artifact. In a later analysis, a clonal expansion index for each public chain was calculated from normalized within-repertoire ranks of inferred template counts. Generation probabilities in a later analysis came from a VDJ recombination model fitted to out-of-frame rearrangements, and those results were checked against IGoR. A later analysis scored TCR-TCR, TCR-HLA and TCR-CMV co-occurrence with hypergeometric tests, applying a repertoire-size bias correction to TCR pairs. In a later analysis, false discovery rates were estimated by permuting HLA or CMV assignments 20 times. In a later analysis, co-occurring TCRs were grouped using DBSCAN, and TCRdist sequence similarity was added for clustering within HLA-allele-positive subsets. Repertoires with fewer than 30,000 or more than 120,000 public chains, plus five repertoires with anomalous nucleotide sharing, were excluded from co-occurrence clustering. TCRdb took this table from immuneACCESS and kept in-frame rearrangements with V and J called. Such tables lack part of the clones; where checked against another copy, unresolved V genes explain under half of the gap, and the rest is unexplained. The V and J calls and clone size come from that table; D and trimming were worked out from the DNA. The sample has some 130,000 clones on record, 70% to 85% of them singletons. The ten largest make up 2.7% of the sample.

V is reduced by 2 bases and J by 5 bases, leaving a spacing of 12 bases between them. Via the germline V gene (reference sequence), CDR1 is SEHNR and CDR2 FQNEAQ. The CDR3 runs 14 residues from the cysteine to the phenylalanine. Just CDR3 DNA is preserved here, 42 bases in frame from base 1. The study at large found these results: A further reported finding was that TCR beta sequences accurately predicted the HLA-A and HLA-B alleles for most subjects in the first cohort. In vitro tests confirmed that a few of the cytomegalovirus-associated TCR beta chains recognize cytomegalovirus antigens. The classifier was reported to diagnose cytomegalovirus status with high specificity and sensitivity in both the original and validation cohorts. In a later analysis, HLA-associated TCR beta chains were found to be more clonally expanded and to have lower generation probabilities than equally common non-associated chains. In a later analysis, 16,951 TCR beta sequences were associated with specific HLA alleles at a false discovery rate of 0.05. Strong co-occurrence of HLA alleles, especially DR and DQ, made assigning TCR associations to individual alleles difficult. Because the 87-base-pair reads could not distinguish some IMGT-functional V segments, including TRBV6-2 and TRBV6-3, those segments were excluded. An earlier analysis of approximately 530 of the donors showed that most TCR beta V segments appeared in productive rearrangements either about 90% or about 30% of the time, which broadly matched IMGT annotations. The study gave a list of about 170 TCR beta chains associated with cytomegalovirus. This cohort had only TCR beta chains sequenced, and the lack of alpha or paired-chain data limited which features could be detected. In a later genetic analysis, fewer N-insertions in productive TCRs were reported among donors in an Asian-associated ancestry cluster than the roughly 700-donor mean. HLA typing was unavailable for some donors at each locus, so association tests used only the typed subset. A later analysis reported that several top co-occurrence clusters appeared linked to parvovirus B19, influenza, CMV and Epstein-Barr virus. A later genetic analysis associated a missense DCLRE1C variant with V-gene and J-gene trimming of TCR beta chains, and an independent cohort replicated the association. A cluster of highly shared sequence variants was judged likely to represent a technical artifact of the sequencing pipeline. For the cohort, immune exposure information was limited to CMV serostatus. Over 15 rarely observed V segments, including chromosome 9 orphons, were excluded from the earlier analysis of several hundred of the donors because counts were too low. Across donors, most TCR sequences were observed very rarely, whereas some public TCRs were present in many individuals. The authors suggested that the approach could potentially be generalized to other disease states and immunological phenotypes. According to a later analysis, most CMV-associated TCR beta chains appeared to be HLA-restricted, and the HLA associations seemed to be driven largely by CMV exposure. According to a later analysis, TCR association rates differed among HLA loci, with DRB1 alleles showing the most associated TCRs and HLA-C alleles showing the fewest. Correlated functional status among segregating V segments might reflect linkage disequilibrium, but an unknown experimental factor could not be ruled out. Sequencing depth was assumed to be roughly uniform across donors in the presence/absence analyses, though that assumption may not hold.

The chain couples TRBV7-9 to TRBJ2-5; TRBD2 is perhaps the D gene, given 6 matching bases. Material: PBMCs. This sequence was found in a boy between 2 and 10 years old in good health and CMV-seronegative. The CDR3 in this case is CASSLSSAGETQYF. The sequenced DNA: TGTGCCAGCAGCTTAAGCTCAGCGGGTGAGACCCAGTACTTC.